This T cell receptor (beta chain) was identified during a study of vaccination effects on CD4 cells after COVID-19. About the research overall: Each participant was given two doses of one vaccine (BNT162b2 or mRNA-1273).

Assay used: immunoSEQ multiplex PCR; TCRdb lists only in-frame clones, some missing. The sample carries 28,000 or so clones, 72% recorded once. About this clone: Its target is unknown.

Points from the study as a whole: Clones of infection and vaccine origin contracted markedly late after vaccination.

Sequencing was preceded by expansion of antigen-specific CD4+ T cells with viral peptide pools in the ViraFEST assay. CD4+ T cells were isolated after 10 days of culture. Vaccine recipients lacked prior SARS-CoV-2 infection and had negative nucleocapsid antibodies. For each well, 1.9 million or so PBMC were cultured with 10 IU/ml IL-2 and 9 to 10 ug/ml peptides. This sequence originates from a human donor who received a COVID-19 vaccine. The starting material was CD4+ T cells from PBMCs cultured with SARS-CoV-2 spike peptides, obtained before COVID-19 vaccination.

In DNA, the CDR3 is TGTGCCACCAGTGGCTCCCGGGACACTGAAGCTTTCTTT. It is translated as CATSGSRDTEAFF. The chain uses TRBV24-1 and TRBJ1-1, with no clear D. This CDR3 contains 13 residues. The V end was cut by 5 bases, the J end by 3 bases, with 9 bases between. Germline CDR1 reads KGHDR; CDR2 reads SFDVKD.